The T cell receptor (beta chain) under discussion was sequenced for a study of blood T cell repertoires in COVID-19. Original data processing: It was from reference gene primer amplification that nucleated cell counts were estimated. TCRdb's copy holds only in-frame clones and misses some; the assay was immunoSEQ multiplex PCR. V and J calls and clone size come straight from that table; D and trimming were deduced from the DNA. The table records 250,000 to 350,000 clones, 70% to 85% of them present only once. The V segment lost 2 bases and the J segment 1 base; nucleotides outside the gene matches: 1. The CDR3 covers 14 residues. Germline V CDR1 and CDR2: SGHTA, FQGNSA. Seattle's enrolled individuals joined amid active infection and were then monitored longitudinally.

The chain recombines TRBV7-2 with TRBJ2-5; 7 bases align to TRBD1. This clonotype was obtained from a human donor with COVID-19, enrolled during active disease. The donor label of this sample is uncertain. The specimen sequenced was peripheral blood. The CDR3 sequence: CASSLNRGQETQYF. The CDR3 coding sequence is TGTGCCAGCAGCTTAAACAGGGGCCAAGAGACCCAGTACTTC. The full variable domain, completed using reference TRBV7-2 and TRBJ2-5, is GAGVSQSPSNKVTEKGKDVELRCDPISGHTALYWYRQSLGQGLEFLIYFQGNSAPDKSGLPSDRFSAERTGGSVSTLTIQRTQQEDSAVYLCASSLNRGQETQYFGPGTRLLVL.